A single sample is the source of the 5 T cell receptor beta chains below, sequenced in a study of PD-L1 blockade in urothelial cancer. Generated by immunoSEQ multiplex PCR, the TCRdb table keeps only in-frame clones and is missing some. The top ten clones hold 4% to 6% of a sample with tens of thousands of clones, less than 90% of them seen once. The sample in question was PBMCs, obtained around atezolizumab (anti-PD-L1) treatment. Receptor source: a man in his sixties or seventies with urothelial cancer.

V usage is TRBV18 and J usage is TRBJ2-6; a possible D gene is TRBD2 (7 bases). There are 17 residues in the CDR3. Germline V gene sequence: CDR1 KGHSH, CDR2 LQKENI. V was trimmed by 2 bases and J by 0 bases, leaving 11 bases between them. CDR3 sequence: CASSPMGGGSGANVLTF. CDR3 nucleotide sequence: TGTGCCAGCTCACCAATGGGAGGGGGCTCTGGGGCCAACGTCCTGACTTTC.

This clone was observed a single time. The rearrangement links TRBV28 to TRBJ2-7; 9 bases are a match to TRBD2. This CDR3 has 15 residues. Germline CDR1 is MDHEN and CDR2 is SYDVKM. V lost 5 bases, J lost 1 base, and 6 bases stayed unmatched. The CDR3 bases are TGTGCCAGCAGTCAGCCGCTAGCGGGGTCCTACGAGCAGTACTTC. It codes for CASSQPLAGSYEQYF.

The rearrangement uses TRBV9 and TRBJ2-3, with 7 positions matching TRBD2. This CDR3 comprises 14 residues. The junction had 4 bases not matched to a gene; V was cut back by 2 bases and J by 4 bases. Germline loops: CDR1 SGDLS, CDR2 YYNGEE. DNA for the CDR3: TGTGCCAGCAGCGTTACTAGCGTCCCAGATACGCAGTATTTT. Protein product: CASSVTSVPDTQYF.

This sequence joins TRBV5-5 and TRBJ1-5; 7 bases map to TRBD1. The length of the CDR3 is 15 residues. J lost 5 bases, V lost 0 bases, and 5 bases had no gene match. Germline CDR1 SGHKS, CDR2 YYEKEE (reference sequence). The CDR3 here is CASSLVTGKHQPQHF. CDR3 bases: TGTGCCAGCAGCTTGGTGACAGGGAAGCATCAGCCCCAGCATTTT.

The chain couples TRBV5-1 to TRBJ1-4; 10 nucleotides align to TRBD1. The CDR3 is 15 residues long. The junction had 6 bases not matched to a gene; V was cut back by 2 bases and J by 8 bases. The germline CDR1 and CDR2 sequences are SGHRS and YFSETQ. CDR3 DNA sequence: TGCGCCAGCAGCTTTCGACAGGGGGCTCAGGAAAAACTGTTTTTT. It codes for CASSFRQGAQEKLFF. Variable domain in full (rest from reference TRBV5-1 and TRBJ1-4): KAGVTQTPRYLIKTRGQQVTLSCSPISGHRSVSWYQQTPGQGLQFLFEYFSETQRNKGNFPGRFSGRQFSNSRSEMNVSTLELGDSALYLCASSFRQGAQEKLFFGSGTQLSVL.